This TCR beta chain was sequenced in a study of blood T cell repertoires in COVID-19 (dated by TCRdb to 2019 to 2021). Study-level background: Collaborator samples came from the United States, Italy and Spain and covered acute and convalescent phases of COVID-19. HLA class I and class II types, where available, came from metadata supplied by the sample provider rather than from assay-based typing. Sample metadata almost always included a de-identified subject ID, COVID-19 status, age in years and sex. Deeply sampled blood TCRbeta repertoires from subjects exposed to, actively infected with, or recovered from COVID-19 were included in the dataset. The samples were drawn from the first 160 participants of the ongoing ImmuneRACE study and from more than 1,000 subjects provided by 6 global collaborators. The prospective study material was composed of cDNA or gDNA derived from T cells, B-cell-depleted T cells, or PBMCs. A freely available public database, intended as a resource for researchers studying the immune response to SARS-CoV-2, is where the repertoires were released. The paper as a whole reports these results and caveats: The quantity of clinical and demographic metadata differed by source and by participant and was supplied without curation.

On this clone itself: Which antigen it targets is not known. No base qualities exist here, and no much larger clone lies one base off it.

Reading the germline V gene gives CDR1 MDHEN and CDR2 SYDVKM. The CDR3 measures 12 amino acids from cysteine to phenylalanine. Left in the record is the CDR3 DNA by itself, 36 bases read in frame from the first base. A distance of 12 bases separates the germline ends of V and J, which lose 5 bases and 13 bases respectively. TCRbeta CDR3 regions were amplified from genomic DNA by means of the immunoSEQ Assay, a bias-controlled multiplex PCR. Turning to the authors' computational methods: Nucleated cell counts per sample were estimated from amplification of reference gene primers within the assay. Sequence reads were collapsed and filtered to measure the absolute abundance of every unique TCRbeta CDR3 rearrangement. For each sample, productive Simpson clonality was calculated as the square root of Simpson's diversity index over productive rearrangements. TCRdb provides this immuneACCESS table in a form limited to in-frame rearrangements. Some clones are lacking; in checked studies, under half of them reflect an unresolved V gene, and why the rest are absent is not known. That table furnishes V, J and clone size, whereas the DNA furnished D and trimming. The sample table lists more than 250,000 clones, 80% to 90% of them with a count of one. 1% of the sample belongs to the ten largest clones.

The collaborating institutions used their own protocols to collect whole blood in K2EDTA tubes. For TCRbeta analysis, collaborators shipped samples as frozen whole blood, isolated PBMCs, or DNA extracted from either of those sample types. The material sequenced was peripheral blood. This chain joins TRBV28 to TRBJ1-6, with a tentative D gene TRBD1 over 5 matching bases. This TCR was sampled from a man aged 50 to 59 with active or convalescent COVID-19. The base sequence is TGTGCCAGCAGTCCCAGGGTTATGCCCCTCCACTTT. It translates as CASSPRVMPLHF.